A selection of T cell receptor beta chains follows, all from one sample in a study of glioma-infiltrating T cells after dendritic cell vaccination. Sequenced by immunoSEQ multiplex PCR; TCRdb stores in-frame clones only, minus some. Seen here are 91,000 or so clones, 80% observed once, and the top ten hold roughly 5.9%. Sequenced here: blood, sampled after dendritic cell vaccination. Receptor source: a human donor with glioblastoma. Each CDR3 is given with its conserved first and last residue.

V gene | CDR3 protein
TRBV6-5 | CASSYVARRMDTQYF
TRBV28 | CASSTGAANYGYTF
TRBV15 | CATSRDRYGGNEQFF
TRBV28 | CASTRTDYGYTF
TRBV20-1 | CSAQGESPLHF
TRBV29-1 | CSVWGPGQPNTEAFF
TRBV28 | CASRLGASSYEQYF
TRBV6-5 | CASSYSVGGGVYGYTF
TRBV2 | CASSEQGPTYGYTF
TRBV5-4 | CASSLDAGNGYTF
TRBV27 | CASSLPAYRGKQFF
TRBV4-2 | CASSQVTGWNQPQHF
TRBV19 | CASTLIRADSPTQYGYTF
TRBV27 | CASSPGTGGFGYTF
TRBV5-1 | CASSQQGVNTEAFF